This T cell receptor (beta chain) is from a study of blood T cell repertoires in COVID-19. Turning to the study itself: Sample material is recorded as cDNA or gDNA derived from T cells, B-cell-depleted T cells, or PBMCs.

Clinical histories supplied by participants themselves formed the basis of cohort assignment. Method: immunoSEQ multiplex PCR; TCRdb's copy keeps in-frame clones and lacks some. The sample includes about 170,000 clones, approximately 91% seen only once; the top ten take approximately 0.8%. The V end was cut by 5 bases, the J end by 3 bases, with 8 bases between. The germline V gene encodes CDR1 SGHRS and CDR2 YFSETQ. The CDR3 runs to 12 residues. Sequenced material: PBMCs or T cells enriched from blood (not recorded which). The V call is TRBV5-1, the J call TRBJ1-2; no clear D gene. The sequence came from a young woman who had recovered from COVID-19. The CDR3 DNA follows: TGCGCCAGCAGGCAAGAGGACTATGGCTACACCTTC. Translating it yields CASRQEDYGYTF.